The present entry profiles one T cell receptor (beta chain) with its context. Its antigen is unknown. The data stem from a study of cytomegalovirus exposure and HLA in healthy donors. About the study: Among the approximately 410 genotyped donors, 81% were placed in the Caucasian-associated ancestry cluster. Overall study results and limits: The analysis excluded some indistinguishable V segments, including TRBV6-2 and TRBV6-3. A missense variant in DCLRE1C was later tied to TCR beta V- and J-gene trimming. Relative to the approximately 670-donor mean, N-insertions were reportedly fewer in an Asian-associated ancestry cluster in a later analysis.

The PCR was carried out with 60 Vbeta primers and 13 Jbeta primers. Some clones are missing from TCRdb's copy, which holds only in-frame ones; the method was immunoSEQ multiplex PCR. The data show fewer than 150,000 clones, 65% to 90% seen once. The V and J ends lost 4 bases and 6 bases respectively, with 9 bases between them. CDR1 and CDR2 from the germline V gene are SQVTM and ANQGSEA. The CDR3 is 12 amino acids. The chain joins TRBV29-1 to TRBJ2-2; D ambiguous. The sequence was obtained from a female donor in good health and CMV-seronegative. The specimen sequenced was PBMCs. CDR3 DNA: TGCAGCGTTGTGAGTAATCCCGGGGAGCTGTTTTTT. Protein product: CSVVSNPGELFF.